A selection of T cell receptor beta chains follows, all from one sample in a study of T cell responses to AZD1222 COVID-19 vaccine. Clones were read by immunoSEQ multiplex PCR, and TCRdb kept only the in-frame ones, dropping some. The table lists approximately 99,000 clones, 87% of them singletons. Specimen: peripheral blood, collected on day 0 of AZD1222 vaccination. These receptors were taken from an adult in good health. Each CDR3 is given without its conserved first and last residue.

CDR3 | J | V
ASSLEGRTSGELF | TRBJ2-2 | TRBV11-2
ASSLAGGYT | TRBJ1-2 | TRBV7-9
ANTGPQTTDTQY | TRBJ2-3 | TRBV2
ASSHRQGEGTGELF | TRBJ2-2 | TRBV7-2
SVEGEGLWTQY | TRBJ2-5 | TRBV29-1
ASRPGAGNTIY | TRBJ1-3 | TRBV5-1
ASSARRANEKLF | TRBJ1-4 | TRBV7-9
ASSNRTSGGNEQF | TRBJ2-1 | TRBV5-1
ASSHFGIGNEKLF | TRBJ1-4 | TRBV11-1
ASSQDRTYGYT | TRBJ1-2 | TRBV5-1
ASSLEMPGTEAF | TRBJ1-1 | TRBV7-8
ASSIGGAPLYGYT | TRBJ1-2 | TRBV6-5
ASSQESSGGYEQY | TRBJ2-7 | TRBV3-1/TRBV3-2
ASSEASGYTGELF | TRBJ2-2 | TRBV6-1
ASGTGIGNTIY | TRBJ1-3 | TRBV19
ASSLRSAILSGNTIY | TRBJ1-3 | TRBV28
ASSRSSGGTDTQY | TRBJ2-3 | TRBV7-2
ASTLPGGNPF | TRBJ2-1 | TRBV7-8